The 14 T cell receptor beta chains in this list originate from one sample, sequenced in a study of CXCR3-negative and CXCR3-positive naive CD8 T cells. 5' RACE with UMI labels generated the TRB cDNA libraries. One entry per CDR3 protein, without DNA, is what TCRdb gives after re-calling the 5' RACE reads. In all, the sample yields 70,000 to 95,000 distinct CDR3 sequences. The sequencing sample was made of naive CXCR3- CD8+ T cells from blood. Subset given: CD45RO-CCR7+CD27+CD95- naive CD8+ T cells lacking CXCR3 (TNR3-). Receptor source: a human donor in good health. Some clones in this sample may be carry-over from other donors' samples.

The rearrangement links TRBV29-1 to TRBJ2-3. CDR3 length: 13 residues. CDR1 and CDR2 from the germline V gene are SQVTM and ANQGSEA. The CDR3 sequence is CSVEDGVSNTQYF.

J is TRBJ2-3 and V is TRBV7-3. The CDR3 sequence is 14 residues long. CDR1 SGHTA and CDR2 FQGTGA come from the germline V gene. The CDR3 protein is CASSHGGMSDTQYF.

The chain combines TRBV27 with TRBJ2-7; TCRdb calls TRBD1, which cannot be checked without DNA. The CDR3 covers 14 residues. The germline gives CDR1 MNHEY, CDR2 SMNVEV (reference sequence). The CDR3 loop is CASSLSPWDYEQYF.

The genes are TRBV7-8 and TRBJ2-1; the D call from TCRdb, TRBD1, cannot be confirmed without DNA. The CDR3 is made up of 16 amino acids. Germline V lookup: CDR1 SGHVS, CDR2 FQNEAQ. The CDR3 loop reads CASSPRGGGFRNEQFF.

The rearrangement links TRBV12-3 or TRBV12-4 to TRBJ2-5; without DNA, the TCRdb call of TRBD1 cannot be checked. The CDR3 length is 13 residues. The CDR3 is CAISSRQQETQYF.

This chain joins TRBV7-9 and TRBJ1-4; TCRdb gives TRBD1 as the D gene, but with no DNA this cannot be confirmed. The V gene's germline CDR1 is SEHNR and CDR2 FQNEAQ (reference sequence). There are 14 residues in the CDR3. CDR3 sequence reads: CASSFEGTPRSLFF.

The chain carries TRBV7-9 and TRBJ1-5; TCRdb gives TRBD1 as the D gene, but with no DNA this cannot be confirmed. CDR3 length: 16 residues. The germline V gene has CDR1 SEHNR and CDR2 FQNEAQ (reference sequence). CDR3 protein: CASLESGGHLNQPQHF.

This sequence joins TRBV7-9 and TRBJ2-5; with no DNA, the TCRdb D assignment of TRBD2 cannot be verified. This CDR3 region has 16 residues. Per germline, CDR1 SEHNR and CDR2 FQNEAQ (reference sequence). The CDR3 loop reads CAISLSAGGPGETQYF.

The V gene is TRBV19, the J gene TRBJ2-3; TCRdb indicates TRBD1, and absent DNA this call remains unverified. CDR1 is LNHDA, CDR2 SQIVND, per germline (reference sequence). This CDR3 is 13 amino acids long. CDR3: CASTLQGAGTQYF.

The chain uses TRBV7-8 and TRBJ2-7; TCRdb designates TRBD1, a call that cannot be tested without DNA. The CDR3 runs to 16 residues. Germline CDR1 is SGHVS and CDR2 is FQNEAQ. Here the CDR3 reads CASRPTAGASAYEQYF.

The chain carries TRBV4-1 and TRBJ2-7. The CDR3 runs to 15 residues. Germline V gives CDR1 MGHRA, CDR2 YSYEKL. The CDR3 loop reads CASSPTDISSYEQYF.

The rearrangement joins TRBV7-7 to TRBJ2-5; lacking DNA, the TRBD1 call made by TCRdb goes unchecked. There are 13 residues in the CDR3. In germline, CDR1 is SSHAT, CDR2 FNYEAQ (reference sequence). CDR3 loop: CASGRVPQETQYF.

The gene calls are TRBV7-9 and TRBJ2-5; TCRdb calls TRBD1, which cannot be checked without DNA. CDR1 SEHNR and CDR2 FQNEAQ come from the germline V gene (reference sequence). CDR3 size: 14 residues. The CDR3 region is CASSFENREETQYF.

The rearrangement joins TRBV29-1 to TRBJ1-1. In germline, CDR1 is SQVTM, CDR2 ANQGSEA. The CDR3 totals 12 residues. CDR3 residues: CSVEDLQIEAFF.